Only a few counts were recorded for the clone carrying this T cell receptor beta chain. Antigen specificity is unknown. As the sequencing template, cDNA was produced by extracting RNA and reverse transcribing it. Using immunoSEQ multiplex PCR, the repertoire was profiled, and TCRdb retains in-frame clones only, with some absent. This sample has 90,000 to 120,000 clones, with roughly 84% found just once. The data stem from a study of CD8+ T cells in alopecia areata. Background on the study: Oral tofacitinib, 5 to 10 mg twice daily, was given in an open-label trial.

Study-level results: Clonality exceeded that of normal scalp in lesional scalp, most notably in alopecia totalis/universalis. Sharing of TCR sequences between patients (possibly for HLA-related reasons) was less clear than in mice.

Treatment: oral pan-JAK inhibitor, 5-10 mg twice daily. Sequenced material: CD8+ T cells sorted from blood, taken at week 24, from a patient treated with tofacitinib. The sequence was obtained from a human donor with alopecia areata.

CDR3 sequence: CASSYQTEETQYF. CDR3 nucleotides: TGTGCCAGCAGTTACCAGACAGAAGAGACCCAGTACTTC. The chain links TRBV6-5 to TRBJ2-5; TRBD1 might be the D (5 bases). The CDR3 runs to 13 residues. The ends were cut back, 2 bases at V and 3 bases at J, with 7 bases in the middle. Germline loops: CDR1 MNHEY, CDR2 SVGAGI.